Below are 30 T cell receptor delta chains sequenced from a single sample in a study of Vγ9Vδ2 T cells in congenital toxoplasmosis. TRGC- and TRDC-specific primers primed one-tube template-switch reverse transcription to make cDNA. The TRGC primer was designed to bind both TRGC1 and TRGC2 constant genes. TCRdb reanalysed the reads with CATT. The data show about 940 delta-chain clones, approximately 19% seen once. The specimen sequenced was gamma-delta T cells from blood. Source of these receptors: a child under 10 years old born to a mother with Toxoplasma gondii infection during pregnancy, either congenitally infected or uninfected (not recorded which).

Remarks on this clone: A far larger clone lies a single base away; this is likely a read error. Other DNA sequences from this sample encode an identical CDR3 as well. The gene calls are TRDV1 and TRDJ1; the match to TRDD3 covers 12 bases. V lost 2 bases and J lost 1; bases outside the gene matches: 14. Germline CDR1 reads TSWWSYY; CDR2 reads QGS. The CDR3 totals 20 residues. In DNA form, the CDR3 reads TGTGCTCTTGGGGAAATCTCCTTTCTGTACTGGGGGATACCCACCGATAAACTCATCTTT. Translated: CALGEISFLYWGIPTDKLIF.

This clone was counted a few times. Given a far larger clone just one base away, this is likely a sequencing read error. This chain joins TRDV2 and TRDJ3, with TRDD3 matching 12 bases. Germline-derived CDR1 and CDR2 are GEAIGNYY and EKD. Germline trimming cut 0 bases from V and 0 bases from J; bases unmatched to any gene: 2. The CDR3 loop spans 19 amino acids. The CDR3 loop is CACDTILGDTSWDTRQMFF. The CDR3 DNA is TGTGCCTGTGACACCATACTGGGGGATACCTCCTGGGACACCCGACAGATGTTTTTC.

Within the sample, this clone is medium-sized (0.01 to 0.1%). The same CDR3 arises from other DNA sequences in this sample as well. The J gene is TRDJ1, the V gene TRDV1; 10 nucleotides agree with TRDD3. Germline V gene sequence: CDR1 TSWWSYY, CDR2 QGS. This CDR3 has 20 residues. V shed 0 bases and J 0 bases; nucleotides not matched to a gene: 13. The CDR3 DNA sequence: TGTGCTCTTGGGGAACTAGATCTGTACTGGGGGATCCCATACACCGATAAACTCATCTTT. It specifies CALGELDLYWGIPYTDKLIF.

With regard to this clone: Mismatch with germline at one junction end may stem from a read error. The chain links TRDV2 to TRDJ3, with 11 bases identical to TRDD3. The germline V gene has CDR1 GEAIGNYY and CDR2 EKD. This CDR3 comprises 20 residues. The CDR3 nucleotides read TGTGCCTGTGACATACTGGGGGATAGCCCGCGCTCCTGGGGCACCCGACAGATGTTTTTC. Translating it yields CACDILGDSPRSWGTRQMFF.

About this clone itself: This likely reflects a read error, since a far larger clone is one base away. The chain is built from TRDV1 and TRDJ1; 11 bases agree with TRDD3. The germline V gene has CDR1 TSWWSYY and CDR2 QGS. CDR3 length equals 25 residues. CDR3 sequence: CAPGTPRLTQAFSYWGIVVTDKLIF. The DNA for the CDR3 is TGTGCTCCTGGGACTCCCCGGCTGACTCAGGCCTTCTCGTACTGGGGGATAGTGGTCACCGATAAACTCATCTTT.

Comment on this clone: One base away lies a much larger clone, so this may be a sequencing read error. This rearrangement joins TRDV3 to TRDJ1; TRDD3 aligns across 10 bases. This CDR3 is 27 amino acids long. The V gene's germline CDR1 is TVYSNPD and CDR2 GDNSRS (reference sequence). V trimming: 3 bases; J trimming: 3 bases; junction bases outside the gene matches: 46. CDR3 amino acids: CAFRQPPNFLRTGGLRYILLYADKLIF. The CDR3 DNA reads TGTGCCTTCCGACAACCCCCAAACTTCCTACGTACTGGGGGATTGCGCTATATTCTTTTGTACGCCGATAAACTCATCTTT.

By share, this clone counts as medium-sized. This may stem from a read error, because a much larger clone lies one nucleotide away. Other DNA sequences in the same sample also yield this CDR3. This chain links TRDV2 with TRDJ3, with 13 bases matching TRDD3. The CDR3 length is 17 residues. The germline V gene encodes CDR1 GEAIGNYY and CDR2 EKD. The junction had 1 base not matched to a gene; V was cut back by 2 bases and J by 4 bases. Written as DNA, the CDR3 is TGTGCCTGTGACATACTGGGGGATACGTGGGACACCCGACAGATGTTTTTC. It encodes CACDILGDTWDTRQMFF.

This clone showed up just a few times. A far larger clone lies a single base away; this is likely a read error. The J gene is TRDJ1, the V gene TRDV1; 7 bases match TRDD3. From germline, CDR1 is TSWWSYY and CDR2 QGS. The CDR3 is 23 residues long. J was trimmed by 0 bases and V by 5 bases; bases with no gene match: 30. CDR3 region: CALGLYHPPPFLLGGGYTDKLIF. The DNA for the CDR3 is TGTGCTCTTGGGTTATACCACCCCCCTCCTTTTCTTCTGGGGGGTGGGTACACCGATAAACTCATCTTT.

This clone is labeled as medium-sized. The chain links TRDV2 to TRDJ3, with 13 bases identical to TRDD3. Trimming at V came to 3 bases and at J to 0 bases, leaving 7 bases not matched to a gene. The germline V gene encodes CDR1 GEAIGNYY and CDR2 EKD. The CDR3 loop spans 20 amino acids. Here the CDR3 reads CACDVLGDTHFSWDTRQMFF. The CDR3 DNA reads TGTGCCTGTGACGTACTGGGGGATACGCATTTCTCCTGGGACACCCGACAGATGTTTTTC.

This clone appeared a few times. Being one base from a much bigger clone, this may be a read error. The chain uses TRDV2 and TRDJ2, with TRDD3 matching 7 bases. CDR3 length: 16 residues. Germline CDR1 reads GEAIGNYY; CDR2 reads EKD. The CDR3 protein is CASDLLGPPVTAQLFF. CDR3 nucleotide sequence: TGTGCCAGTGACCTACTGGGGCCCCCGGTGACAGCACAACTCTTCTTT.

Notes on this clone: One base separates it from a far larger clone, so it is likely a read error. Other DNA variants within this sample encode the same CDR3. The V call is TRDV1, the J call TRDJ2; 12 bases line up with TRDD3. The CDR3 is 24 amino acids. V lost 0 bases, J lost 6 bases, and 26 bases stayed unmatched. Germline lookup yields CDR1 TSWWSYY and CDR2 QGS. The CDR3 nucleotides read TGTGCTCTTGGGGAACTAGATATGCGTTTGGAGCTCGTGCTGGGGGATACGCGGGCAGCACAACTCTTCTTT. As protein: CALGELDMRLELVLGDTRAAQLFF.

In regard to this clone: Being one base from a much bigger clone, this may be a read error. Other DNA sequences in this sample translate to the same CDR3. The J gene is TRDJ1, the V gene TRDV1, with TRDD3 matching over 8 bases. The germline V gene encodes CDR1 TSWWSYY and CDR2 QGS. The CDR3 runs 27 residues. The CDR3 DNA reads TGTGCTCTTGGAGAACTTCAGATATCCCCTATTGTTCCTCACATCTACGGGGTGGGGGATTACACCGATAAACTCATCTTT. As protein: CALGELQISPIVPHIYGVGDYTDKLIF.

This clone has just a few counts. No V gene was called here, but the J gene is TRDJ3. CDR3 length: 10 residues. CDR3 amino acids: CAWDTRQMFF. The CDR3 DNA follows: TGCGCCTGGGACACCCGACAGATGTTTTTC.

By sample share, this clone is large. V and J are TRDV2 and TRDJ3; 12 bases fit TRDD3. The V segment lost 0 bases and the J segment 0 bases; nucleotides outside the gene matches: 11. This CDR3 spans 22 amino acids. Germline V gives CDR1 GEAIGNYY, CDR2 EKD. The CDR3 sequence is CACDTGWTGGYPSSWDTRQMFF. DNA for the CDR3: TGTGCCTGTGACACCGGCTGGACTGGGGGATACCCCAGCTCCTGGGACACCCGACAGATGTTTTTC.

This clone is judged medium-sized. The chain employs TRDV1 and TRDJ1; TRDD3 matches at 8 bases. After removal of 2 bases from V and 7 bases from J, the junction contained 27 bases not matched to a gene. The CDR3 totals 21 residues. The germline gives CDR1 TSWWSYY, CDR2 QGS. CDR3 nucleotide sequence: TGTGCTCTTGGGGAAGGCCTCGCCTTAACTGGGGGGCCCTACCGCTCCGGTAAACTCATCTTT. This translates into CALGEGLALTGGPYRSGKLIF.

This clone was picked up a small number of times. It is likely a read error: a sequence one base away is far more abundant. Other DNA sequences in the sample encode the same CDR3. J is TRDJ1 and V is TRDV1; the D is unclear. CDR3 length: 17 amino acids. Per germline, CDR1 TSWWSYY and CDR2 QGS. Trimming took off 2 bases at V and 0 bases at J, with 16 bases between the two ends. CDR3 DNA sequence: TGTGCTCTTGGGGAAAGGAACGCCTTTGCCGACACCGATAAACTCATCTTT. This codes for CALGERNAFADTDKLIF.

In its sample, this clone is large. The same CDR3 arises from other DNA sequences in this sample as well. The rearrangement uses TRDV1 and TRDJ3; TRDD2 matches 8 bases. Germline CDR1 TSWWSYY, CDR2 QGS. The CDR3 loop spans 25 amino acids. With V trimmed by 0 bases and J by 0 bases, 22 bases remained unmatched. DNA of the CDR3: TGTGCTCTTGGGGAACTCCCACTTCCTACTCCGGGTTGGGGGTCGAGCTCCTGGGACACCCGACAGATGTTTTTC. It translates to CALGELPLPTPGWGSSSWDTRQMFF.

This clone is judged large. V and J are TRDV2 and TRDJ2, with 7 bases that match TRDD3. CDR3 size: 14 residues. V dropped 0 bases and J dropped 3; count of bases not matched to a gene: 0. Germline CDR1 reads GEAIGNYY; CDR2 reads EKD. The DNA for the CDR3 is TGTGCCTGTGACACCTGGGGGATGACAGCACAACTCTTCTTT. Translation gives CACDTWGMTAQLFF.

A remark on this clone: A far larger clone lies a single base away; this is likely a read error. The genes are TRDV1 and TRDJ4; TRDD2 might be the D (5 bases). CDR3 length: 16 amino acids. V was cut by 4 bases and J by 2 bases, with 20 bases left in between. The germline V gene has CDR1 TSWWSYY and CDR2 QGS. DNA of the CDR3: TGTGCTCTTGGGGGGGCCTTCTTTCCCACTTCTAGACCCCTGATCTTT. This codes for CALGGAFFPTSRPLIF.

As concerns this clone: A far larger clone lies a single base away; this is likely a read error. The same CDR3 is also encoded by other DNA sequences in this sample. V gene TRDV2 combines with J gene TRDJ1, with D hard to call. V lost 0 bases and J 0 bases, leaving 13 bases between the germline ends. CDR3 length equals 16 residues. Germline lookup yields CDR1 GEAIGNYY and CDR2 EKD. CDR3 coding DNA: TGTGCCTGTGACACCGGCGGGGTGCTTCACACCGATAAACTCATCTTT. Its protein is CACDTGGVLHTDKLIF.

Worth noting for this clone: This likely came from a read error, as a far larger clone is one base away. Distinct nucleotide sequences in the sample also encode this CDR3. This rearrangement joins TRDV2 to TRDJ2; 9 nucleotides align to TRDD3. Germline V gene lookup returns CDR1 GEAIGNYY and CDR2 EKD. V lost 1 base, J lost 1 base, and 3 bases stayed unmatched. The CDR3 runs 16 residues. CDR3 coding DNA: TGTGCCTGTGACACTTTGGGGGATATTTTGACAGCACAACTCTTCTTT. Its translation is CACDTLGDILTAQLFF.

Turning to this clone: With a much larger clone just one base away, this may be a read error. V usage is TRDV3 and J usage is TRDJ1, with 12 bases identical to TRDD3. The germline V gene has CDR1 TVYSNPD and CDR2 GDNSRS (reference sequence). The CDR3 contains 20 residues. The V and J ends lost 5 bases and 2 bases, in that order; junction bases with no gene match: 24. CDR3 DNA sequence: TGTGCCCTTGGAAGGGGCTGGGGGATACGCTCCACCTACAATACCGATAAACTCATCTTT. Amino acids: CALGRGWGIRSTYNTDKLIF.

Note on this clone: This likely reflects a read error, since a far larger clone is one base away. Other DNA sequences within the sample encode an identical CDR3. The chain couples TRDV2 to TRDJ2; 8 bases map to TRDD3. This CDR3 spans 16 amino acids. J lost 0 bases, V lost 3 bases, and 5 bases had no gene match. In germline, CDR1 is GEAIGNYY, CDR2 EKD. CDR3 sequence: CACDVLGEALTAQLFF. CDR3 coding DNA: TGTGCCTGTGACGTTCTGGGGGAAGCTTTGACAGCACAACTCTTCTTT.

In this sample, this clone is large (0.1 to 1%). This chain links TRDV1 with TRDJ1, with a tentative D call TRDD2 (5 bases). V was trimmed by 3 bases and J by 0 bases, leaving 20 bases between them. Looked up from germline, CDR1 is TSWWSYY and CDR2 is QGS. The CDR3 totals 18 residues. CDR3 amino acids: CALGDTLRGALYTDKLIF. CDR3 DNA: TGTGCTCTTGGGGATACCCTACGAGGAGCCCTGTACACCGATAAACTCATCTTT.

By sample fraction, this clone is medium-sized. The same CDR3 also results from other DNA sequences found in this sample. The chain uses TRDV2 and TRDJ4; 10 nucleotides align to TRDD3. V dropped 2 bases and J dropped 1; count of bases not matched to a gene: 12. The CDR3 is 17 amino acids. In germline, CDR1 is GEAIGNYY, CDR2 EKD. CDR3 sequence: CACDNLGDNSGVRPLIF. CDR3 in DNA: TGTGCCTGTGACAACCTGGGGGATAATAGCGGGGTCAGACCCCTGATCTTT.

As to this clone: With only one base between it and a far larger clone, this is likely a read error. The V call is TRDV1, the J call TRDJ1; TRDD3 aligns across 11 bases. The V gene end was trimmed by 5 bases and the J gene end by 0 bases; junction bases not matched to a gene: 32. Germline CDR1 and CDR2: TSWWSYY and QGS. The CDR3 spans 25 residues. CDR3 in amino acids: CALGTPRLTQAFSYWGIVDTDKLIF. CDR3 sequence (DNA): TGTGCTCTTGGGACTCCCCGGCTGACTCAGGCCTTCTCGTACTGGGGGATAGTGGACACCGATAAACTCATCTTT.

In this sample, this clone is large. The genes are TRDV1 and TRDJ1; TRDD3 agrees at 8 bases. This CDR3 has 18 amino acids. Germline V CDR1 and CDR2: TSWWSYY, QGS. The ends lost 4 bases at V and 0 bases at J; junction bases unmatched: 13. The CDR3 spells CALGGYLGIRKYTDKLIF. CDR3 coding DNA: TGTGCTCTTGGGGGATACCTAGGGATACGTAAGTACACCGATAAACTCATCTTT.

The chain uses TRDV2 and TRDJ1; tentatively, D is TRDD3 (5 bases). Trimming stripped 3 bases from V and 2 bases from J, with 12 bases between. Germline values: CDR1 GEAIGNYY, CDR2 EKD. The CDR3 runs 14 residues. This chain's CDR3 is CACDPLYGTDKLIF. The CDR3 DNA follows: TGTGCCTGTGACCCGCTATACGGGACCGATAAACTCATCTTT.

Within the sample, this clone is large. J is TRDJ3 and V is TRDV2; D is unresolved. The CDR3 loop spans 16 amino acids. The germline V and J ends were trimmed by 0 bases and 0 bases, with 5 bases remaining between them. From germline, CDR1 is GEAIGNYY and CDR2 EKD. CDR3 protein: CACDTVLSWDTRQMFF. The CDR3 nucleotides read TGTGCCTGTGACACCGTACTCTCCTGGGACACCCGACAGATGTTTTTC.

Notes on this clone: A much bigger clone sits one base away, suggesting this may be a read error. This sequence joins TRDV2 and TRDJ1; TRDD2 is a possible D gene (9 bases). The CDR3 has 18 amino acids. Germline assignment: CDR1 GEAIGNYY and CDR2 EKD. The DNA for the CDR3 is TGTGCCAGTGACGGCCTTCCTACGTCTGGGGATACAGTCGATAAACTCATCTTT. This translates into CASDGLPTSGDTVDKLIF.